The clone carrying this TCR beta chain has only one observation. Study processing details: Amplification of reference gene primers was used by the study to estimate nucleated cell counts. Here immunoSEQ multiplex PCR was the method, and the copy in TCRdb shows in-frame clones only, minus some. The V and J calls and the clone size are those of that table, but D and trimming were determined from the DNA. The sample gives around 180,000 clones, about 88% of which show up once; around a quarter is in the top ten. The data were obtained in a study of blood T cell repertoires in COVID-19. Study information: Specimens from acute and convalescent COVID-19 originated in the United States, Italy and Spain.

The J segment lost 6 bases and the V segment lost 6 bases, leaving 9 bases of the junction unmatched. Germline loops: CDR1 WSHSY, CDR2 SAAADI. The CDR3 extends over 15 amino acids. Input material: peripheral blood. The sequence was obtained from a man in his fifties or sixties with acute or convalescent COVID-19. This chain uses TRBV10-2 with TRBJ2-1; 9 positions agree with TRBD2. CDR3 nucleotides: TGCGCCAGCAGCACCGGGGGACTAGCCTCCAATGAGCAGTTCTTC. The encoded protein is CASSTGGLASNEQFF.